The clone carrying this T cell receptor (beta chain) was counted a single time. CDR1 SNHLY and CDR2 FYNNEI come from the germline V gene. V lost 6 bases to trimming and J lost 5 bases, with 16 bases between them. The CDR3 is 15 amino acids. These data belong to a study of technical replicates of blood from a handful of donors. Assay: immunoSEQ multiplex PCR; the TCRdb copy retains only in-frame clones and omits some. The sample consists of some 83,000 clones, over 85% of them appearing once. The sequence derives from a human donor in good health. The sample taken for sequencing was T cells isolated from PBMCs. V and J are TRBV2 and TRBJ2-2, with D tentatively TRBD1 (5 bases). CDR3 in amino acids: CASSSREIWTGELFF. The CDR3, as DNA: TGTGCCAGCAGCTCCAGGGAAATCTGGACCGGGGAGCTGTTTTTT.